This is a list of T cell receptor beta chains from one sample in a study of T-cell memory formation after mild COVID-19. MiXCR, run by TCRdb on the 5' RACE reads, gives a single entry per CDR3 protein. Among hundreds of thousands of distinct CDR3 sequences listed, just under 20% were seen once. Sequencing was performed on PBMCs or a T cell subset sorted from them (not recorded which). The receptors stem from a man younger than 35 who had mild COVID-19 (a few samples of this study predate the infection). Cell type and time point are not known. Each CDR3 is given with its conserved first and last residue. A D gene is named only where the DNA matches it firmly. Part of the rows lack a size; the others show once, few, many or a class for expanded clones.

V,size,D,J,length,CDR3,DNA
TRBV7-9,few,TRBD1,TRBJ1-1,15,CASSPGGGRDTEAFF,TGTGCCAGCAGCCCAGGGGGGGGCAGGGACACTGAAGCTTTCTTT
TRBV7-7,many,TRBD2,TRBJ2-5,15,CASSLQRGYQETQYF,TGTGCCAGCAGCTTGCAGCGGGGGTACCAAGAGACCCAGTACTTC
TRBV7-9,few,-,TRBJ1-6,18,CASSLAQSLVEGDSPLHF,TGTGCCAGCAGCTTAGCCCAGTCTTTAGTGGAGGGTGATTCACCCCTCCACTTT
TRBV3-1,-,TRBD1,TRBJ2-5,15,CASSQDDRDHETQYF,TGTGCCAGCAGCCAAGACGACAGGGACCACGAGACCCAGTACTTC
TRBV29-1,-,-,TRBJ2-3,18,CSVEGALDLGQSTDTQYF,TGCAGCGTTGAAGGGGCCCTAGACTTGGGGCAGAGCACAGATACGCAGTATTTT
TRBV28,-,-,TRBJ1-2,15,CASTTPAEANYGYTF,TGTGCCAGCACCACGCCCGCTGAAGCTAACTATGGCTACACCTTC
TRBV20-1,-,-,TRBJ1-6,11,CSARFGSPLHF,TGCAGTGCTAGGTTTGGATCACCCCTCCACTTT
TRBV4-2,few,-,TRBJ2-1,16,CASSPPSAGVYNEQFF,TGTGCCAGCAGCCCCCCTAGCGCAGGAGTCTACAATGAGCAGTTCTTC
TRBV6-2/TRBV6-3,-,-,TRBJ2-7,13,CASSGGARSEQYF,TGTGCCAGCAGTGGGGGGGCTCGCTCCGAGCAGTACTTC
TRBV20-1,-,-,TRBJ1-4,15,CSARAPTPTNEKLFF,TGCAGTGCTAGAGCCCCGACTCCAACTAATGAAAAACTGTTTTTT
TRBV7-2,few,TRBD2,TRBJ2-1,16,CASSLRRRGEYNEQFF,TGTGCCAGCAGCTTAAGACGGCGGGGGGAATACAATGAGCAGTTCTTC
TRBV11-2,few,-,TRBJ2-5,15,CASSLGVGFQETQYF,TGTGCCAGCAGCTTAGGGGTGGGGTTCCAAGAGACCCAGTACTTC
TRBV28,-,TRBD1,TRBJ2-5,16,CASSLEGTGVQETQYF,TGTGCCAGCAGTTTAGAAGGGACAGGGGTTCAAGAGACCCAGTACTTC
TRBV4-3,-,TRBD1,TRBJ1-1,15,CASSLIGTDNTEAFF,TGCGCCAGCAGCCTTATAGGGACAGATAACACTGAAGCTTTCTTT
TRBV20-1,few,-,TRBJ1-6,12,CSASGDDSPLHF,TGCAGTGCTAGCGGGGACGATTCACCCCTCCACTTT
TRBV27,-,-,TRBJ2-2,15,CASSSWGANTGELFF,TGTGCCAGCAGTTCCTGGGGAGCGAACACCGGGGAGCTGTTTTTT
TRBV27,-,-,TRBJ2-5,15,CASSSSWNTGKTQYF,TGTGCCAGCAGTTCGAGTTGGAATACTGGAAAGACCCAGTACTTC
TRBV20-1,-,-,TRBJ2-2,14,CSARAPTFSGELFF,TGCAGTGCTAGAGCCCCGACATTTTCCGGGGAGCTGTTTTTT
TRBV20-1,few,-,TRBJ1-2,13,CTCSARDLYGYTF,TGCACCTGCTCTGCCCGCGATTTGTATGGCTACACCTTC
TRBV11-2,-,-,TRBJ1-6,16,CASTNPGGAGNSPLHF,TGTGCCAGTACAAACCCGGGGGGGGCCGGTAATTCACCCCTCCACTTT
TRBV20-1,many,TRBD2,TRBJ2-3,15,CSARERTSAGDTQYF,TGCAGTGCTAGAGAAAGGACTAGCGCGGGAGATACGCAGTATTTT
TRBV19,-,TRBD1,TRBJ1-2,16,CASSFEPGQPDYGYTF,TGTGCCAGTAGTTTCGAACCGGGACAGCCGGACTATGGCTACACCTTC
TRBV13,few,-,TRBJ2-3,17,CASSLGHRGASTDTQYF,TGTGCCAGCAGCTTAGGCCACCGGGGGGCGAGCACAGATACGCAGTATTTT
TRBV29-1,-,-,TRBJ2-2,12,CSVESVTGELFF,TGCAGCGTTGAATCTGTCACCGGGGAGCTGTTTTTT
TRBV28,-,TRBD1,TRBJ2-3,15,CASSTSQGAIDTQYF,TGTGCCAGCAGTACTTCACAGGGGGCCATAGATACGCAGTATTTT
TRBV5-1,-,-,TRBJ2-5,13,CASSLGGEPTQYF,TGCGCCAGCAGCTTGGGCGGGGAACCGACCCAGTACTTC
TRBV6-1,-,TRBD1,TRBJ1-1,15,CASRLLTGGVTEAFF,TGTGCCAGCAGGTTGTTGACAGGGGGGGTGACTGAAGCTTTCTTT
TRBV7-8,few,-,TRBJ2-7,15,CASSLVAGNSYEQYF,TGTGCCAGCAGCTTAGTTGCCGGGAACTCCTACGAGCAGTACTTC
TRBV11-2,-,-,TRBJ1-1,13,CASRGGWNTEAFF,TGTGCCAGCCGAGGGGGATGGAACACTGAAGCTTTCTTT
TRBV7-9,few,TRBD1,TRBJ1-6,15,CASSRDRVEFSPLHF,TGTGCCAGCAGCCGCGACAGGGTGGAGTTTTCACCCCTCCACTTT
TRBV24-1,-,-,TRBJ1-5,14,CATSEQASNQPQHF,TGTGCCACCAGTGAGCAGGCTAGCAATCAGCCCCAGCATTTT
TRBV4-2,-,TRBD2,TRBJ2-5,17,CASSQDLTGGPGETQYF,TGTGCCAGCAGCCAAGATTTAACGGGGGGGCCGGGGGAGACCCAGTACTTC
TRBV9,few,-,TRBJ2-4,14,CASSVGGEAGIQYF,TGTGCCAGCAGCGTAGGGGGCGAGGCGGGCATTCAGTACTTC
TRBV5-1,-,-,TRBJ2-1,14,CASSPGSGGNEQFF,TGCGCCAGCAGCCCGGGCTCCGGGGGAAATGAGCAGTTCTTC
TRBV6-1,-,TRBD2,TRBJ2-5,15,CDSSEASGGAETQYF,TGTGACAGCAGTGAAGCTAGCGGGGGGGCCGAGACCCAGTACTTC
TRBV7-2,-,TRBD2,TRBJ2-1,15,CASSPRGGGGNEQFF,TGTGCCAGCAGCCCCCGGGGGGGCGGGGGCAATGAGCAGTTCTTC
TRBV6-6,-,TRBD2,TRBJ2-4,15,CASRRGLAGENIQYF,TGTGCCAGCAGAAGAGGACTAGCGGGGGAAAACATTCAGTACTTC
TRBV5-1,-,TRBD1,TRBJ2-5,14,CASSLEQGGETQYF,TGCGCCAGCAGCTTGGAACAGGGGGGAGAGACCCAGTACTTC
TRBV29-1,-,-,TRBJ2-1,13,CSGTESSYNEQFF,TGCAGCGGGACAGAGAGCTCCTACAATGAGCAGTTCTTC
TRBV4-2,many,TRBD2,TRBJ2-3,16,CASSPTSGGGTDTQYF,TGTGCCAGCAGCCCTACTAGCGGGGGGGGGACAGATACGCAGTATTTT